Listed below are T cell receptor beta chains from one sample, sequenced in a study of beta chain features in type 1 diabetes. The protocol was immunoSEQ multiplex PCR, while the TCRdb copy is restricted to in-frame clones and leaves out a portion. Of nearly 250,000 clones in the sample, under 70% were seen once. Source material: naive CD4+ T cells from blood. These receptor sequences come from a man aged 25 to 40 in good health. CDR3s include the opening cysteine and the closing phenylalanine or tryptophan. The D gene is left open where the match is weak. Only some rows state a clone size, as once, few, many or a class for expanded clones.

TGTGCCACCACGGGACTAGCGGGGCTCGAGCAGTACTTC,CATTGLAGLEQYF,TRBV10-3,TRBJ2-7,NA,TRBD2
TGTGCCAGCAGCCCAGAGATTAGCAATCAGCCCCAGCATTTT,CASSPEISNQPQHF,TRBV6-6,TRBJ1-5,NA,NA
TGTGCCAGCAGCTTAGAACGCGGGAGAGGCTCCTACGAGCAGTACTTC,CASSLERGRGSYEQYF,TRBV13,TRBJ2-7,once,TRBD2
TGTGCCAGCAGCACGGGACAGGGGGCGACAGATACGCAGTATTTT,CASSTGQGATDTQYF,TRBV13,TRBJ2-3,NA,TRBD1
TGCGCCAGCAGCCCGGGAGAGACCCAGTACTTC,CASSPGETQYF,TRBV5-1,TRBJ2-5,NA,NA
TGCAGCGTGGCATCCGGGACAGCGAACACTGAAGCTTTCTTT,CSVASGTANTEAFF,TRBV29-1,TRBJ1-1,few,TRBD1
TGTGCCAGCAGCCCTCAGGAGGCGTCTAATGAGCAGTTCTTC,CASSPQEASNEQFF,TRBV7-2,TRBJ2-1,NA,NA
TGCGCCAGCAGCTTCGCCCCTGGCACAGATACGCAGTATTTT,CASSFAPGTDTQYF,TRBV5-1,TRBJ2-3,NA,NA
TGTGCCAGCAGTCCAGGGGCGCGTGGCTACACCTTC,CASSPGARGYTF,TRBV25-1,TRBJ1-2,NA,NA
TGTGCCAGCAGCTTACTAAGTCAAGAGACCCAGTACTTC,CASSLLSQETQYF,TRBV7-2,TRBJ2-5,once,NA
TGTGCCAGCAGCTTATCGGAGCGGGGGAACTACAAAAACATTCAGTACTTC,CASSLSERGNYKNIQYF,TRBV7-2,TRBJ2-4,few,TRBD2
TGTGCCAGCAGCAAACTTTGGGGCCACCTCACCGGGGAGCTGTTTTTT,CASSKLWGHLTGELFF,TRBV21-1,TRBJ2-2,NA,NA
TGTGCCAGCAGGCGAACGGGAGCCACGAAAGAGACCCAGTACTTC,CASRRTGATKETQYF,TRBV28,TRBJ2-5,NA,NA
TGTGCCAGCAGCACGAGGACAGGGGGTTCGTATTTT,CASSTRTGGSYF,TRBV7-2,TRBJ2-3,few,TRBD1